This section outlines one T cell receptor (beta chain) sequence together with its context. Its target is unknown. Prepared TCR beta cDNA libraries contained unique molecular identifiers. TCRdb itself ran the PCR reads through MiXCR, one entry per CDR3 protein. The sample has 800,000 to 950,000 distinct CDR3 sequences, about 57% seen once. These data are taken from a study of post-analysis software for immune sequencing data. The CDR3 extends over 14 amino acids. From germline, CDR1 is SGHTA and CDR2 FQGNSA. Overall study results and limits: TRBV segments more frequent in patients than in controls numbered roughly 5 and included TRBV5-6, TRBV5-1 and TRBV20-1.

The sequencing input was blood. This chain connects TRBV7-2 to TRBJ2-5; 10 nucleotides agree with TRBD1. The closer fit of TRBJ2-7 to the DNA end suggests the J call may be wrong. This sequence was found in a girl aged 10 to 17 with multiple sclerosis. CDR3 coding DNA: TGTGCCAGCAGCCAGGGACAGGGGTTTCGCGAGCAGTACTTC. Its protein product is CASSQGQGFREQYF.